This T cell receptor (beta chain) stems from a study of T cell responses to AZD1222 COVID-19 vaccine. The CDR3 consists of 14 residues. Germline CDR1 SGHDT, CDR2 YYEEEE. Trimming took off 3 bases at V and 7 bases at J, with 13 bases between the two ends. Study results and caveats: It was only after the peak T cell response that any repertoires were sampled. It should be noted that donors were predominantly white British and more often female, and clonal diversity was possibly underestimated. Distributed over spike, vaccine-associated CD4 TCRs predominated at 160-218 and 743-854.

Comments on this clone: Its target is not known.

Some clones are missing from TCRdb's copy, which holds only in-frame ones; the method was immunoSEQ multiplex PCR. Of about 97,000 clones listed, nearly 90% are singletons. This chain uses TRBV5-6 with TRBJ1-4; D possibly corresponds to TRBD1 (5 bases). This clonotype originated in an adult in good health. The sample was peripheral blood, taken on day 0 of AZD1222 vaccination. Written as DNA, the CDR3 is TGTGCCAGCAGCTCAGGGAACGGGGGTGAAAAACTGTTTTTT. Amino acid sequence: CASSSGNGGEKLFF.